The 10 T cell receptor beta chains below were found in one sample sequenced in a study of cytomegalovirus exposure and HLA in healthy donors. The PCR used 60 Vbeta and 13 Jbeta primers. Some clones are missing from TCRdb's copy, which holds only in-frame ones; the method was immunoSEQ multiplex PCR. The sample consists of about 36,000 clones, almost 70% of them appearing once. The source material was PBMCs. Every receptor here comes from a man in his thirties or forties in good health and CMV-seronegative.

This clone was observed a few times. This sequence joins TRBV4-2 and TRBJ2-7; 7 nucleotides line up with TRBD1. Germline CDR1 and CDR2: LGHNA and YNFKEQ. V trimming: 0 bases; J trimming: 5 bases; junction bases outside the gene matches: 7. This CDR3 has 15 amino acids. CDR3 DNA sequence: TGTGCCAGCAGCCAAGAGGCCCAGGGGGAGAACGAGCAGTACTTC. The encoded protein is CASSQEAQGENEQYF.

This clone was detected once. The chain couples TRBV29-1 to TRBJ1-1; 7 bases fit TRBD1. CDR3 length equals 14 residues. Germline CDR1 and CDR2: SQVTM and ANQGSEA. J gave up 1 base and V 3 bases, and 5 bases lay outside the gene matches. CDR3 nucleotides: TGCAGCGTTGATAAGACAGGGTGGAACACTGAAGCTTTCTTT. Amino acids: CSVDKTGWNTEAFF.

This clone was seen only a few times. The V and J genes are TRBV6-5 and TRBJ1-4; D perhaps matches TRBD1 (5 bases). This CDR3 has 15 amino acids. Germline CDR1 is MNHEY and CDR2 is SVGAGI. Trimming stripped 10 bases from V and 0 bases from J, with 15 bases between. Here the CDR3 DNA reads TGTGCCACCAGGGCAGGGCCGGCAACTAATGAAAAACTGTTTTTT. It codes for CATRAGPATNEKLFF.

The V gene is TRBV28, the J gene TRBJ2-5; a weak D match, TRBD2 (5 bases). Germline V gives CDR1 MDHEN, CDR2 SYDVKM. The CDR3 is 15 amino acids. Trimming pared 2 bases from V and 4 bases from J, leaving 14 bases between. In DNA, the CDR3 is TGTGCCAGCAGTTTAGGAGGTCTTCAAAGAGAGACCCAGTACTTC. Protein: CASSLGGLQRETQYF.

J is TRBJ2-7 and V is TRBV11-2; a possible D gene is TRBD2 (6 bases). V was cut by 3 bases and J by 2 bases, with 14 bases left in between. The CDR3 is 15 amino acids. Germline V gene sequence: CDR1 SGHAT, CDR2 FQNNGV. CDR3: CASSFSRGLTYEQYF. DNA for the CDR3: TGTGCCAGCAGCTTTTCACGGGGGTTGACCTACGAGCAGTACTTC.

This chain links TRBV6-5 with TRBJ2-7, with TRBD1 as a possible D gene (6 bases). The V gene lost 5 bases and the J gene lost 1 base, with 9 bases spanning the gap. CDR3 length: 13 residues. Germline V gene sequence: CDR1 MNHEY, CDR2 SVGAGI. Here the CDR3 DNA reads TGTGCCAGCAGTCGACAGGTATCCTACGAGCAGTACTTC. Residues: CASSRQVSYEQYF.

This clone was counted a single time. V is TRBV4-1 and J is TRBJ1-5; 8 bases map to TRBD1. This CDR3 contains 17 residues. Germline CDR1 is MGHRA and CDR2 is YSYEKL. V trimming: 3 bases; J trimming: 7 bases; junction bases outside the gene matches: 14. CDR3 coding DNA: TGCGCCAGCAGCCATATACAGGGGGGGGCGAGAGGGCAGCCCCAGCATTTT. Translating it yields CASSHIQGGARGQPQHF.

The chain joins TRBV15 to TRBJ2-7; the match to TRBD2 covers 8 bases. Germline loops: CDR1 LNHNV, CDR2 YYDKDF (reference sequence). The CDR3 sequence is 14 residues long. The J segment lost 4 bases and the V segment lost 0 bases, leaving 2 bases of the junction unmatched. The CDR3 DNA is TGTGCCACCAGCAGAGAAGCGGGAGTGTACGAGCAGTACTTC. It specifies CATSREAGVYEQYF. The whole variable domain, filled in from reference TRBV15 and TRBJ2-7, reads DAMVIQNPRYQVTQFGKPVTLSCSQTLNHNVMYWYQQKSSQAPKLLFHYYDKDFNNEADTPDNFQSRRPNTSFCFLDIRSPGLGDTAMYLCATSREAGVYEQYFGPGTRLTVT.

This chain uses TRBV28 with TRBJ2-7, with 11 positions matching TRBD1. Germline V gene lookup returns CDR1 MDHEN and CDR2 SYDVKM. The CDR3 is made up of 15 amino acids. Losses at the gene ends were 5 bases for V and 2 bases for J; bases not matched to a gene: 5. This CDR3 reads CASSIGGQGAYEQYF. The CDR3 bases are TGTGCCAGCAGTATTGGGGGACAGGGGGCCTACGAGCAGTACTTC.

A few counts support this clone. This chain links TRBV19 with TRBJ2-3, with TRBD2 matching over 10 bases. Per the germline V gene, CDR1 is LNHDA and CDR2 is SQIVND (reference sequence). CDR3 length equals 15 residues. V lost 7 bases to trimming and J lost 2 bases; unmatched junction nucleotides: 6. The CDR3, as DNA: TGTGCCAGTAATTCGCTAGCGGGAGACACAGATACGCAGTATTTT. Its translation: CASNSLAGDTDTQYF.